This T cell receptor (beta chain) was obtained from a study of T cells after yellow fever vaccination. V was clipped by 7 bases and J by 3 bases, with 7 bases between them. Germline V gives CDR1 SNHLY, CDR2 FYNNEI. The CDR3 has 11 amino acids. From the 5' RACE reads, TCRdb called clonotypes with MiXCR, one entry per CDR3 protein. The sample holds about 260,000 distinct CDR3 sequences; 5.2% are singletons and the top ten take more than 3%. Study-wide results and caveats: Boosting was followed by the reappearance of most primary-vaccination clones (roughly 95% CD4, about 90% CD8). FACS-sorted repertoires could contain abundant clonotypes contaminating from the bulk population.

This clonotype appeared a few times. Its antigen is still unknown. The rearrangement links TRBV2 to TRBJ2-7; D remains unclear. The receptor was derived from a man aged 18-30 years who received the YFV17D yellow fever vaccine. The sample was CD4+ T cells sorted from PBMCs, taken on the day of the yellow fever booster vaccination. This chain's CDR3 is CASNMGYEQYF. CDR3 DNA sequence: TGTGCCAGCAATATGGGCTACGAGCAGTACTTC.